A few counts support the clone carrying this T cell receptor (beta chain). Its antigen remains unknown. These data belong to a study of regulatory T cells in long-lasting Graves disease. Library construction for TCR beta used iRepertoire HTBI primers and Arm-PCR of CDR3 regions. As processed by the authors: Sequenced samples collectively carried 55 to 80 TRBV and 14 TRBJ segments. From the multiplex PCR reads, TCRdb called clonotypes with MiXCR, one entry per CDR3 protein. The V and J calls and clone size come from TCRdb's table, not from the authors' own analysis. This table holds over 350,000 distinct CDR3 sequences, about a fifth found once. General study results and limits: TRBV28, TRBJ1-2 and TRBJ2-5 emerged as the favored segments in persistent disease. Lower TCR diversity was seen in persistent Graves' patients than in newly diagnosed ones. Persistent patients had more shared public clonotypes (roughly 2,700) than new patients (approximately 920).

V shed 1 base and J 4 bases; nucleotides not matched to a gene: 3. The germline V gene encodes CDR1 SGHTA and CDR2 FQGTGA. This CDR3 has 15 amino acids. Noted time point: persistent/refractory GD, antithyroid drugs over 5 years with positive TRAb. Generation of the TCR library employed RNA extracted from PBMCs. The sequence came from a female donor with Graves disease. Sample: peripheral blood mononuclear cells (PBMCs), taken when the disease was refractory, from a patient treated with antithyroid drugs. This rearrangement joins TRBV7-3 to TRBJ2-2; 7 nucleotides align to TRBD2. Here the CDR3 DNA reads TGTGCCAGCAGCTTAATAGCGGGTTCCACCGGGGAGCTGTTTTTT. Translation: CASSLIAGSTGELFF.